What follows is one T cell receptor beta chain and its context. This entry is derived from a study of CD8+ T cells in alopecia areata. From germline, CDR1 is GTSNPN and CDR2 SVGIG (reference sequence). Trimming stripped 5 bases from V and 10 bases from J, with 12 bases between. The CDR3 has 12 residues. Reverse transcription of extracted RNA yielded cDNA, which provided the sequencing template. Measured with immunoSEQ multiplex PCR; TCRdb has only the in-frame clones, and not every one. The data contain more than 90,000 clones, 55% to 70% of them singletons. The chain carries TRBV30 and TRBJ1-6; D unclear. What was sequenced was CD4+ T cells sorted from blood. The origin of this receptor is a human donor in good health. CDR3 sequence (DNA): TGTGCCTGGGCTCGTTTTGGATCACCCCTCCACTTT. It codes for CAWARFGSPLHF.